A single T cell receptor beta chain is shown here with its context. Its specificity is unknown. Diagnostic decisions used clinical symptoms, serum thyroxine and TRAb, thyroid ultrasound and orbital computed tomography. The sample originates from a study of T cells in Graves' hyperthyroidism and ophthalmopathy. This CDR3 has 15 residues. Germline CDR1 DFQATT, CDR2 SNEGSKA (reference sequence). V lost 0 bases and J 5 bases, leaving 14 bases between the germline ends. The study's findings and limits: Most expanded thyroid clonotypes above 0.001 also appeared in blood.

The CDR3 regions of TCR beta were amplified from RNA transcripts. The HTBI primer set served for first-round RT-PCR of the TCR CDR3. TCRdb re-analysed the multiplex PCR reads in MiXCR, keeping a single row per CDR3 protein. The sample contains roughly 300,000 distinct CDR3 sequences, around a sixth of which appear only once. V is TRBV20-1 and J is TRBJ1-5; D is undetermined. The sequence was obtained from a woman in her 50s with Graves' hyperthyroidism. Material: blood. DNA of the CDR3: TGCAGTGCTAGAGATCGGAACAGAGACTATCAGCCCCAGCATTTT. Translated: CSARDRNRDYQPQHF.